This T cell receptor (beta chain) was captured in a study of blood T cells in healthy people across ages. A second roughly 7 to 12 cycle PCR used barcoded and J-beta primers. A tag from a template-switch adaptor with 12 random nucleotides marked each cDNA molecule. TCRdb called the 5' RACE reads again in MiXCR, with one record for every CDR3 protein. The data contain approximately 770,000 distinct CDR3 sequences, over 45% of them singletons. CDR1 MDHEN and CDR2 SYDVKM come from the germline V gene. This CDR3 has 12 amino acids. The germline V and J ends were trimmed by 8 bases and 2 bases, with 8 bases remaining between them.

The receptor was derived from a man in his thirties or forties in good health. The V and J genes are TRBV28 and TRBJ2-3; D gene ambiguous. The sample consisted of blood. The CDR3 nucleotides read TGTGCCAGCCGGAGCACCACAGATACGCAGTATTTT. Translation gives CASRSTTDTQYF.